The next 25 T cell receptor beta chains were all read from a single sample in a study of spatial heterogeneity in lung cancer. TCRdb reanalysed the 5' RACE reads using MiXCR and keeps one entry per CDR3 protein. The data show under 100,000 distinct CDR3 sequences, approximately 8.5% seen once. Time point denoted: sample taken at primary tumor resection. Researchers sequenced whole RNA taken from tumor, nontumor lung or frozen PBMC without sorting. Material: PBMCs, obtained at surgery. All receptors derive from a male donor with early-stage non-small cell lung cancer.

J is TRBJ2-1 and V is TRBV7-9, with unresolved D. This CDR3 is built from 14 residues. The V gene lost 4 bases and the J gene lost 10 bases, with 17 bases spanning the gap. Germline-derived CDR1 and CDR2 are SEHNR and FQNEAQ (reference sequence). The CDR3 nucleotides read TGTGCCAGCAGCTACCCCAACGGCCCCGGAGAGCAGTTCTTC. Protein sequence: CASSYPNGPGEQFF. Full variable domain (missing parts from reference TRBV7-9 and TRBJ2-1): DTGVSQNPRHKITKRGQNVTFRCDPISEHNRLYWYRQTLGQGPEFLTYFQNEAQLEKSRLLSDRFSAERPKGSFSTLEIQRTEQGDSAMYLCASSYPNGPGEQFFGPGTRLTVL.

The rearrangement uses TRBV27 and TRBJ2-3; TRBD2 agrees at 16 bases. The CDR3 consists of 17 residues. V was clipped by 8 bases and J by 4 bases; unmatched bases: 9. Germline values: CDR1 MNHEY, CDR2 SMNVEV (reference sequence). CDR3 sequence reads: CASGGTSGRARADTQYF. The CDR3 DNA reads as TGTGCCAGCGGTGGGACTAGCGGGAGGGCCCGGGCAGATACGCAGTATTTT.

This CDR3 is CASSLGLAGVRETQYF. Written as DNA, the CDR3 is TGTGCCAGCAGCTTGGGGCTAGCGGGAGTTCGGGAGACCCAGTACTTC. The chain has TRBV5-5 and TRBJ2-5; 10 nucleotides agree with TRBD2. The CDR3 is 16 residues long. Germline CDR1 SGHKS, CDR2 YYEKEE (reference sequence). V was clipped by 0 bases and J by 5 bases; unmatched bases: 7.

The chain recombines TRBV7-9 with TRBJ2-1; TRBD1 is a possible D gene (5 bases). V lost 6 bases to trimming and J lost 0 bases, with 15 bases between them. Per the germline V gene, CDR1 is SEHNR and CDR2 is FQNEAQ (reference sequence). There are 16 residues in the CDR3. CDR3 in amino acids: CASRLQGLGSYNEQFF. The CDR3 DNA is TGTGCCAGCAGACTGCAGGGATTGGGCTCCTACAATGAGCAGTTCTTC.

This chain links TRBV10-3 with TRBJ1-2; D call uncertain. The germline V gene has CDR1 ENHRY and CDR2 SYGVKD. CDR3 length: 13 amino acids. V was cut by 8 bases and J by 0 bases, with 10 bases left in between. CDR3 loop: CAIGQDPNYGYTF. CDR3 bases: TGTGCCATCGGTCAGGACCCTAACTATGGCTACACCTTC.

This clonotype is medium-sized (0.01 to 0.1%). The V call is TRBV28, the J call TRBJ2-7; TRBD1 might be the D (6 bases). The CDR3 runs 14 residues. CDR1 and CDR2 from the germline V gene are MDHEN and SYDVKM. Trimming removed 3 bases from V and 7 bases from J, with 16 bases in between. CDR3 in DNA: TGTGCCAGCAGTTTTACCCCACAGGGCGGGGAGCAGTACTTC. Its translation: CASSFTPQGGEQYF.

The V call is TRBV9, the J call TRBJ2-6; 7 bases align to TRBD2. Germline-derived CDR1 and CDR2 are SGDLS and YYNGEE. J was trimmed by 4 bases and V by 0 bases; bases with no gene match: 7. CDR3 length: 17 amino acids. This CDR3 reads CASSVASGAPGANVLTF. In nucleotides, the CDR3 is TGTGCCAGCAGCGTAGCGAGCGGGGCGCCCGGGGCCAACGTCCTGACTTTC.

Comment on this clonotype: One junction end does not reproduce the germline sequence, and a read error may be involved. The J gene is TRBJ2-2, the V gene TRBV7-2, with unresolved D. Germline V gene data show CDR1 as SGHTA and CDR2 as FQGNSA. The CDR3 covers 15 residues. CDR3 DNA: TGTGTCAGCAGCTCATCGACAAGGAACACCGGGGAGCTGTTTTTT. Its protein is CVSSSSTRNTGELFF.

This clonotype was counted between two and nine times. The chain uses TRBV7-2 and TRBJ2-7; TRBD2 agrees at 7 bases. Trimming removed 6 bases from V and 2 bases from J; junction bases left unmatched: 4. CDR3 length: 13 residues. Germline V gene data show CDR1 as SGHTA and CDR2 as FQGNSA. The CDR3 sequence is CASRGEGTYEQYF. The CDR3 DNA reads TGTGCCAGCAGGGGGGAGGGCACCTACGAGCAGTACTTC.

The rearrangement uses TRBV7-9 and TRBJ2-1; tentative D call: TRBD2 (6 bases). Deletions cut 3 bases from V and 3 bases from J, with 15 bases between. Germline V gives CDR1 SEHNR, CDR2 FQNEAQ (reference sequence). The CDR3 totals 16 residues. The CDR3 loop is CASSFARVGGYNEQFF. CDR3 coding DNA: TGTGCCAGCAGCTTCGCCCGAGTGGGAGGCTACAATGAGCAGTTCTTC.

The chain employs TRBV19 and TRBJ2-1; D call uncertain. Germline loops: CDR1 LNHDA, CDR2 SQIVND (reference sequence). V shed 3 bases and J shed 4 bases, with 13 bases lying between them. The CDR3 spans 15 residues. The CDR3 DNA follows: TGTGCCAGTAGTATCCTCCCTGCAGGTTACAATGAGCAGTTCTTC. Protein: CASSILPAGYNEQFF.

This clonotype was counted many times. The V gene is TRBV9, the J gene TRBJ1-6; D uncertain. The CDR3 sequence is 13 residues long. Trimming stripped 3 bases from V and 6 bases from J, with 7 bases between. Germline V lookup: CDR1 SGDLS, CDR2 YYNGEE. The CDR3 region has the DNA TGTGCCAGCAGCGCCCCCGGTAATTCACCCCTCCACTTT. Residues: CASSAPGNSPLHF.

This clonotype has just a few counts. The V and J genes are TRBV30 and TRBJ2-7; D perhaps matches TRBD2 (5 bases). Trimming took 2 bases from V and 7 from J, leaving 12 bases between them. CDR3 length: 12 amino acids. CDR1 is GTSNPN, CDR2 SVGIG, per germline (reference sequence). The CDR3, as DNA: TGTGCCTGGAGTCGGGCTCCGGGAGAGCAGTACTTC. Amino acids: CAWSRAPGEQYF.

V and J are TRBV10-2 and TRBJ2-3; 13 bases fit TRBD2. The CDR3 sequence is 15 residues long. After removal of 7 bases from V and 5 bases from J, the junction contained 6 bases not matched to a gene. CDR1 is WSHSY, CDR2 SAAADI, per germline. The CDR3 protein is CASTPTSGRGDTQYF. The CDR3 nucleotides read TGCGCCAGCACCCCAACTAGCGGGAGGGGAGATACGCAGTATTTT.

V usage is TRBV29-1 and J usage is TRBJ2-7; TRBD2 might be the D (7 bases). The CDR3 is 14 residues long. Germline lookup yields CDR1 SQVTM and CDR2 ANQGSEA. V was trimmed by 5 bases and J by 2 bases, leaving 16 bases between them. In DNA, the CDR3 is TGCAGCGTTTCGCGGGAGACAGGAGCCTACGAGCAGTACTTC. The encoded protein is CSVSRETGAYEQYF.

This clonotype was counted between two and nine times. V is TRBV7-2 and J is TRBJ1-2; D gene ambiguous. CDR1 and CDR2 from the germline V gene are SGHTA and FQGNSA. The V end was cut by 1 base, the J end by 4 bases, with 10 bases between. The CDR3 has 14 amino acids. The CDR3 region has the DNA TGTGCCAGCAGCTTAGATCCAAACCTCTATGGCTACACCTTC. Its translation: CASSLDPNLYGYTF. Full variable domain (remainder filled in from reference TRBV7-2 and TRBJ1-2): GAGVSQSPSNKVTEKGKDVELRCDPISGHTALYWYRQSLGQGLEFLIYFQGNSAPDKSGLPSDRFSAERTGGSVSTLTIQRTQQEDSAVYLCASSLDPNLYGYTFGSGTRLTVV.

The gene calls are TRBV10-3 and TRBJ2-7; 9 bases match TRBD1. CDR3 length equals 13 residues. CDR1 and CDR2 from the germline V gene are ENHRY and SYGVKD. V shed 7 bases and J 6 bases; nucleotides not matched to a gene: 7. The CDR3 protein is CAIIGTGLGEQYF. CDR3 sequence (DNA): TGTGCCATCATTGGGACAGGGTTGGGCGAGCAGTACTTC.

This clonotype was counted between two and nine times. The chain is built from TRBV20-1 and TRBJ2-7; 8 bases map to TRBD1. From germline, CDR1 is DFQATT and CDR2 SNEGSKA (reference sequence). V shed 4 bases, J shed 2 bases, and the junction held 10 bases outside the gene matches. The CDR3 loop spans 15 amino acids. The CDR3 protein is CSANFRDRYAYEQYF. CDR3 in DNA: TGCAGTGCTAACTTCCGGGACAGGTACGCCTACGAGCAGTACTTC.

This clonotype was seen only a few times. The chain couples TRBV3-1 to TRBJ2-2; D remains unclear. CDR3 length: 13 residues. V lost 4 bases and J 0 bases, leaving 3 bases between the germline ends. Germline lookup yields CDR1 LGHDT and CDR2 YNNKEL (reference sequence). CDR3 residues: CASSRSNTGELFF. CDR3 DNA sequence: TGTGCCAGCAGCCGCTCGAACACCGGGGAGCTGTTTTTT.

This clonotype was recorded a few times. The conserved final phenylalanine or tryptophan is absent from the CDR3, which likely points to a read error. It is unclear where the CDR3 begins or ends on the DNA, so no DNA is shown, and the CDR3 is as TCRdb lists it. The chain is built from TRBV28 and TRBJ1-1. Looked up from germline, CDR1 is MDHEN and CDR2 is SYDVKM. Both ends counted, the CDR3 spans 12 residues. CDR3: CASSSIMGFDKV.

This clonotype was seen many times. The chain recombines TRBV5-4 with TRBJ2-3; tentatively, D is TRBD2 (6 bases). The CDR3 is 15 residues long. Deletions cut 4 bases from V and 0 bases from J, with 12 bases between. CDR1 SGHNT and CDR2 YYREEE come from the germline V gene (reference sequence). The CDR3 here is CASSIADFSTDTQYF. The CDR3 region has the DNA TGTGCCAGCAGCATAGCGGACTTTAGCACAGATACGCAGTATTTT.

In its sample, this clonotype was seen many times. The chain recombines TRBV28 with TRBJ1-1; maybe TRBD1 (6 bases). The CDR3 has 13 amino acids. The V end was cut by 5 bases, the J end by 7 bases, with 14 bases between. Germline values: CDR1 MDHEN, CDR2 SYDVKM. The CDR3 is CASSILTGGEAFF. The CDR3 region has the DNA TGTGCCAGCAGTATATTGACAGGTGGTGAAGCTTTCTTT.

Only a few counts were recorded for this clonotype. The V gene is TRBV4-2, the J gene TRBJ1-2; D might be TRBD1 (6 bases). This CDR3 contains 14 residues. The V gene lost 0 bases and the J gene lost 5 bases, with 10 bases spanning the gap. From germline, CDR1 is LGHNA and CDR2 YNFKEQ. CDR3 sequence: CASSQDLQGYGYTF. The CDR3 DNA follows: TGTGCCAGCAGCCAAGACTTACAGGGTTATGGCTACACCTTC.

V gene TRBV6-1 combines with J gene TRBJ2-7; 9 nucleotides line up with TRBD2. CDR1 is MNHNS, CDR2 SASEGT, per germline. The length of the CDR3 is 14 residues. The J segment lost 0 bases and the V segment lost 6 bases, leaving 3 bases of the junction unmatched. This CDR3 is CASRLAGPSYEQYF. In DNA form, the CDR3 reads TGTGCCAGCAGGCTAGCGGGGCCCTCCTACGAGCAGTACTTC.

This clonotype was seen at least ten times. The chain uses TRBV12-3 or TRBV12-4 and TRBJ1-1; D is unresolved. Deletions cut 3 bases from V and 3 bases from J, with 8 bases between. This CDR3 has 13 amino acids. The CDR3 DNA reads as TGTGCCAGCAGTTTGGTGGGAGACACTGAAGCTTTCTTT. Encoded protein: CASSLVGDTEAFF.